This T cell receptor (beta chain) emerged from a study of blood T cell repertoires in COVID-19. Study background: T cells, B-cell-depleted T cells, or PBMCs supplied cDNA or gDNA.

Profiled with immunoSEQ multiplex PCR; TCRdb holds only in-frame clones, not every one. The sample lists about 120,000 clones; around 90% were seen once. The CDR3 is made up of 13 amino acids. Germline-derived CDR1 and CDR2 are SEHNR and FQNEAQ (reference sequence). V lost 1 base and J 4 bases, leaving 8 bases between the germline ends. V gene TRBV7-9 combines with J gene TRBJ2-7; D possibly corresponds to TRBD2 (6 bases). The material sequenced was peripheral blood. This sequence was found in a human donor in a cohort sampled during active COVID-19. The CDR3 spells CASSLGLEYEQYF. As DNA, the CDR3 is TGTGCCAGCAGCTTAGGACTAGAATACGAGCAGTACTTC.